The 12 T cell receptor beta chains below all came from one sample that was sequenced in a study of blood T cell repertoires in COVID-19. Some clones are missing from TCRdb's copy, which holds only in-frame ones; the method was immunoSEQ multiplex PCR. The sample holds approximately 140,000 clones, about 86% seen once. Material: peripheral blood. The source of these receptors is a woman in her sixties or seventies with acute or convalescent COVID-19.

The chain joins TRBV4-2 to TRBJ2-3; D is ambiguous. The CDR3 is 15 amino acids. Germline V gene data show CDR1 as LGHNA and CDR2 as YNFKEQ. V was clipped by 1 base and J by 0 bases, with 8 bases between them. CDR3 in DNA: TGTGCCAGCAGCCAAGTCCCCAGTAGCACAGATACGCAGTATTTT. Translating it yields CASSQVPSSTDTQYF.

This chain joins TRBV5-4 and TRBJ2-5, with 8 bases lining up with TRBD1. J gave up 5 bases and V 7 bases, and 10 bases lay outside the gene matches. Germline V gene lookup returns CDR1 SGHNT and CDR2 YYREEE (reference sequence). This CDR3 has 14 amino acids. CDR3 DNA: TGTGCCAGCCAAGGCGGACAGGGCAGGGAGACCCAGTACTTC. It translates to CASQGGQGRETQYF.

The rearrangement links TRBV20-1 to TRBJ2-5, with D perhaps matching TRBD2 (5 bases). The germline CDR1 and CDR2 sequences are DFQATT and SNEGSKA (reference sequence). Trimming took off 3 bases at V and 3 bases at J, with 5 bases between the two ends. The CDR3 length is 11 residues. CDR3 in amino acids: CSASGEETQYF. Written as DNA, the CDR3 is TGCAGTGCTAGCGGGGAAGAGACCCAGTACTTC.

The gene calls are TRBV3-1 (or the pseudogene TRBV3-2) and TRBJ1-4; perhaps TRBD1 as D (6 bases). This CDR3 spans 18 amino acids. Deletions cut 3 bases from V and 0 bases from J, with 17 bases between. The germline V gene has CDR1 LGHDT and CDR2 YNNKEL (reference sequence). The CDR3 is CASSHLLGSGATNEKLFF. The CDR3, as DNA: TGTGCCAGCAGCCACCTACTAGGATCAGGGGCAACTAATGAAAAACTGTTTTTT.

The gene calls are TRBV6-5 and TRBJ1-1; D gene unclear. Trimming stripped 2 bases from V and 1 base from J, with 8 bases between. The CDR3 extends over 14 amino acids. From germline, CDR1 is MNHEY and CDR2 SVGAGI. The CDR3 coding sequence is TGTGCCAGCAGTTACCGCGAGAGGAACACTGAAGCTTTCTTT. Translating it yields CASSYRERNTEAFF.

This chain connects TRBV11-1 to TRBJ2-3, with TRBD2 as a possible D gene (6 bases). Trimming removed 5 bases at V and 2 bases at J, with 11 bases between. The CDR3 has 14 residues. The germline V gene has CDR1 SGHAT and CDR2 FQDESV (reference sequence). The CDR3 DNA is TGTGCCAGCAGCCTGGGACTGCTCACAGATACGCAGTATTTT. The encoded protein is CASSLGLLTDTQYF.

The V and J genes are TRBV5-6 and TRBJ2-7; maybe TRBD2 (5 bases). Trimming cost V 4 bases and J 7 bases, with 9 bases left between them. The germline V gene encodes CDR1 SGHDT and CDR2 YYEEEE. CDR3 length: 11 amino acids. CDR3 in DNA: TGTGCCAGCAGCAACACGGGAGAGCAGTACTTC. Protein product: CASSNTGEQYF.

CDR3 sequence reads: CASSPSGRRERGPTSSYNEQFF. The CDR3 DNA is TGTGCCAGCTCACCCTCGGGTAGGAGGGAGCGGGGGCCGACAAGCTCCTACAATGAGCAGTTCTTC. The J gene is TRBJ2-1, the V gene TRBV18; the match to TRBD2 covers 8 bases. This CDR3 is 22 amino acids long. Germline V gene lookup returns CDR1 KGHSH and CDR2 LQKENI. Trimming cost V 3 bases and J 0 bases; bases outside gene matches: 22.

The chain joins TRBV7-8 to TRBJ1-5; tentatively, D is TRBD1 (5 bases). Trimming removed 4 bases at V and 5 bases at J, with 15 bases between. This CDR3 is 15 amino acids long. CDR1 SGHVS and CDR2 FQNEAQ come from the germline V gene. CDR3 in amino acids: CASSSATAGDQPQHF. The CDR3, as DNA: TGTGCCAGCAGCTCTGCAACTGCGGGGGATCAGCCCCAGCATTTT.

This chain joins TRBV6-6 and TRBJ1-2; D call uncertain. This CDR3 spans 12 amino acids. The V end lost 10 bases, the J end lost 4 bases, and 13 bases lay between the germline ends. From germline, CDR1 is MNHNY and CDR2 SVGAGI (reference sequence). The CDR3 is CATAYIGYGYTF. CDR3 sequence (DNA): TGTGCCACCGCATACATTGGCTATGGCTACACCTTC.

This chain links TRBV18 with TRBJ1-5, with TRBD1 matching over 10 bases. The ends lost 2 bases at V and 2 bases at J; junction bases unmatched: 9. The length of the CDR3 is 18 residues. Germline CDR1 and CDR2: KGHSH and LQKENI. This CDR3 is CASSPRDRGSVGNQPQHF. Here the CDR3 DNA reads TGTGCCAGCTCACCAAGGGACAGGGGTTCCGTGGGCAATCAGCCCCAGCATTTT.

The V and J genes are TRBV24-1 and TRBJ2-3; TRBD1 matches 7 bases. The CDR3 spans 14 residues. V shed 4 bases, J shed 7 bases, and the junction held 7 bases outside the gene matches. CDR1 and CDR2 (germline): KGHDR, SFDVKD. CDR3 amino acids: CATSDSGTAYTQYF. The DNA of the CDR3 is TGTGCCACCAGTGACTCCGGGACAGCTTATACGCAGTATTTT.